The 22 T cell receptor beta chains given below trace back to one sample, sequenced in a study of T cells in Graves' hyperthyroidism and ophthalmopathy. RNA transcripts served as the template for amplifying TCR beta CDR3 regions. In the first-round RT-PCR of the TCR CDR3, the HTBI primer set was used. TCRdb re-called the multiplex PCR reads through MiXCR, storing one row per CDR3 protein. The table has about 290,000 distinct CDR3 sequences, around 13% seen once. Input material: blood. These receptors were obtained from a woman aged 40 to 50 with Graves' hyperthyroidism.

This clonotype has at least ten counts. The chain links TRBV12-3 or TRBV12-4 to TRBJ2-1, with D unresolved. The V and J ends lost 1 base and 9 bases respectively, with 7 bases between them. The CDR3 extends over 12 amino acids. The CDR3: CASSLGYSEQFF. DNA for the CDR3: TGTGCCAGCAGTTTAGGGTATAGTGAGCAGTTCTTC.

The genes are TRBV2 and TRBJ2-2, with D possibly TRBD1 on 5 matching bases. The CDR3 sequence is 15 residues long. Germline-derived CDR1 and CDR2 are SNHLY and FYNNEI. Trimming shortened V by 6 bases and J by 0 bases, and 11 bases separated the two germline ends. CDR3 region: CASSPQGANTGELFF. The DNA for the CDR3 is TGTGCCAGCAGCCCCCAGGGTGCGAACACCGGGGAGCTGTTTTTT. The full variable domain, completed using reference TRBV2 and TRBJ2-2, is EPEVTQTPSHQVTQMGQEVILRCVPISNHLYFYWYRQILGQKVEFLVSFYNNEISEKSEIFDDQFSVERPDGSNFTLKIRSTKLEDSAMYFCASSPQGANTGELFFGEGSRLTVL.

CDR3 sequence: CASSSSPPWVGELFF. CDR3 nucleotides: TGTGCCAGCAGCTCCTCACCCCCTTGGGTCGGGGAGCTGTTTTTT. This chain connects TRBV7-8 to TRBJ2-2; D gene ambiguous. The CDR3 contains 15 residues. The ends were cut back, 4 bases at V and 7 bases at J, with 16 bases in the middle. Germline-derived CDR1 and CDR2 are SGHVS and FQNEAQ.

This clonotype was counted ten times or more. CDR3 sequence reads: CASSLRGTYTSYEQYF. CDR3 bases: TGTGCCAGCAGCTTGCGCGGGACCTACACCTCCTACGAGCAGTACTTC. The chain carries TRBV11-2 and TRBJ2-7; D is perhaps TRBD2 (6 bases). Trimming pared 3 bases from V and 0 bases from J, leaving 15 bases between. Per germline, CDR1 SGHAT and CDR2 FQNNGV. The CDR3 extends over 16 amino acids. Full variable domain (missing parts from reference TRBV11-2 and TRBJ2-7): EAGVAQSPRYKIIEKRQSVAFWCNPISGHATLYWYQQILGQGPKLLIQFQNNGVVDDSQLPKDRFSAERLKGVDSTLKIQPAKLEDSAVYLCASSLRGTYTSYEQYFGPGTRLTVT.

This clonotype has ten or more counts. The rearrangement joins TRBV12-3 or TRBV12-4 to TRBJ1-6; no clear D. V shed 3 bases and J shed 7 bases, with 13 bases lying between them. The CDR3 extends over 15 amino acids. The CDR3 DNA reads TGTGCCAGCAGTTTTGGCGAGTCAATAAATTCACCCCTCCACTTT. This sequence encodes CASSFGESINSPLHF.

This clonotype has a handful of counts. The rearrangement uses TRBV7-9 and TRBJ1-3; D remains unclear. The CDR3 has 15 residues. Germline loops: CDR1 SEHNR, CDR2 FQNEAQ (reference sequence). The ends were cut back, 5 bases at V and 1 base at J, with 12 bases in the middle. The CDR3 DNA sequence: TGTGCCAGCAGCACCTCTAAAATGTCTGGAAACACCATATATTTT. This codes for CASSTSKMSGNTIYF.

On this clonotype: A read error may be the cause here, since a much bigger clone is one base away. This sequence joins TRBV5-1 and TRBJ2-3; D perhaps matches TRBD1 (5 bases). Germline V lookup: CDR1 SGHRS, CDR2 YFSETQ. The V and J ends lost 0 bases and 5 bases respectively, with 10 bases between them. The CDR3 has 14 amino acids. CDR3 DNA: TGCGCCAGCAGCTTGGGGGGCGGCCTAGATACGCAGTATTTT. Encoded protein: CASSLGGGLDTQYF.

This clonotype appeared many times. The chain carries TRBV11-1 and TRBJ1-2; D might be TRBD1 (5 bases). V was clipped by 5 bases and J by 8 bases, with 12 bases between them. CDR1 and CDR2 from the germline V gene are SGHAT and FQDESV (reference sequence). This CDR3 region has 12 residues. The CDR3, as DNA: TGTGCCAGCAGCCGAGAAGGGGACGGCTACACCTTC. Its protein product is CASSREGDGYTF.

The chain combines TRBV20-1 with TRBJ1-1; TRBD1 aligns across 9 bases. Losses at the gene ends were 5 bases for V and 1 base for J; bases not matched to a gene: 17. Germline V gene data show CDR1 as DFQATT and CDR2 as SNEGSKA (reference sequence). The CDR3 has 18 residues. DNA for the CDR3: TGCAGTGCTCTCCGTGGACAGGGGTTAAGGGTGGGGAACACTGAAGCTTTCTTT. It codes for CSALRGQGLRVGNTEAFF.

This clonotype has just a few counts. This rearrangement joins TRBV28 to TRBJ1-4, with TRBD1 matching over 11 bases. The CDR3 is made up of 18 amino acids. V dropped 3 bases and J dropped 8; count of bases not matched to a gene: 14. The V gene's germline CDR1 is MDHEN and CDR2 SYDVKM. This CDR3 is CASSFSDRGLNPREKLFF. CDR3 nucleotide sequence: TGTGCCAGCAGTTTCTCGGACAGGGGGCTAAACCCCCGGGAAAAACTGTTTTTT.

This clonotype was recorded at least ten times. The chain links TRBV7-6 to TRBJ2-5; 11 positions agree with TRBD2. V lost 6 bases and J lost 5; bases outside the gene matches: 8. The CDR3 runs to 15 residues. The germline CDR1 and CDR2 sequences are SGHVS and FNYEAQ. The CDR3 DNA is TGTGCCAGCAGTTCCGGGACTAGCGGTTTGGAGACCCAGTACTTC. Encoded protein: CASSSGTSGLETQYF.

This clonotype was seen ten or more times. The V call is TRBV25-1, the J call TRBJ1-4, with D perhaps matching TRBD1 (6 bases). Germline CDR1 and CDR2: MGHDK and SYGVNS. This CDR3 comprises 15 residues. V lost 0 bases, J lost 5 bases, and 10 bases lay in between. CDR3 in DNA: TGTGCCAGCAGTGAATATGGAGGGGGGAATGAAAAACTGTTTTTT. Translation: CASSEYGGGNEKLFF. Combining the CDR3 with reference TRBV25-1 and TRBJ1-4 gives the whole variable domain EADIYQTPRYLVIGTGKKITLECSQTMGHDKMYWYQQDPGMELHLIHYSYGVNSTEKGDLSSESTVSRIRTEHFPLTLESARPSHTSQYLCASSEYGGGNEKLFFGSGTQLSVL.

This clonotype was counted many times. This CDR3 is CASLSGSTDNEQFF. DNA for the CDR3: TGTGCCAGCCTCAGCGGGAGCACGGACAATGAGCAGTTCTTC. The rearrangement links TRBV6-1 to TRBJ2-1; 8 nucleotides agree with TRBD2. The CDR3 runs to 14 residues. The germline V gene encodes CDR1 MNHNS and CDR2 SASEGT. V trimming: 8 bases; J trimming: 5 bases; junction bases outside the gene matches: 8.

This clonotype was seen a few times. The chain carries TRBV30 and TRBJ2-7, with TRBD1 matching over 8 bases. With V trimmed by 5 bases and J by 6 bases, 3 bases remained unmatched. Germline CDR1 and CDR2: GTSNPN and SVGIG (reference sequence). The CDR3 is made up of 11 amino acids. CDR3 nucleotides: TGTGCCTGGCAGGGGGCGAGCGAGCAGTACTTC. Translation: CAWQGASEQYF.

This clonotype was picked up many times. The chain couples TRBV6-1 to TRBJ2-5, with a tentative D call TRBD2 (6 bases). Per germline, CDR1 MNHNS and CDR2 SASEGT. Trimming removed 6 bases at V and 5 bases at J, with 16 bases between. This CDR3 contains 14 residues. DNA of the CDR3: TGTGCCAGCAGCGGAGGGACGGCGTCCGAGACCCAGTACTTC. This translates into CASSGGTASETQYF.

About this clonotype itself: This may be a read error, as it is one base from a much larger clone. CDR3 DNA sequence: TGTGCCAGCAGCTCGAGCCTAGCGGGAGCCCATGAGCAGTACTTC. Translation gives CASSSSLAGAHEQYF. This chain joins TRBV11-1 and TRBJ2-7, with 10 positions matching TRBD2. Per the germline V gene, CDR1 is SGHAT and CDR2 is FQDESV (reference sequence). V dropped 4 bases and J dropped 7; count of bases not matched to a gene: 10. This CDR3 is built from 15 residues.

This clonotype was found many times. This chain links TRBV12-3 or TRBV12-4 with TRBJ1-5; 10 positions match TRBD1. The CDR3 is made up of 18 amino acids. V gave up 6 bases and J gave up 4 bases; unmatched junction bases: 15. This CDR3 reads CASSPTGGLGFRNQPQHF. The CDR3 bases are TGTGCCAGCAGCCCGACAGGGGGCTTAGGGTTCCGGAATCAGCCCCAGCATTTT.

This clonotype was found many times. V gene TRBV3-1 combines with J gene TRBJ1-3, with TRBD1 matching 7 bases. V trimming: 2 bases; J trimming: 2 bases; junction bases outside the gene matches: 3. Per germline, CDR1 LGHDT and CDR2 YNNKEL (reference sequence). CDR3 length: 15 amino acids. CDR3 in amino acids: CASSQRTGAGNTIYF. The CDR3 DNA is TGTGCCAGCAGCCAACGGACAGGTGCTGGAAACACCATATATTTT.

Regarding this clonotype: A read error may explain this, as a much larger clone is one base away. The V and J genes are TRBV5-1 and TRBJ2-4, with 7 nucleotides matching TRBD1. The ends lost 0 bases at V and 6 bases at J; junction bases unmatched: 3. This CDR3 is 14 amino acids long. Germline assignment: CDR1 SGHRS and CDR2 YFSETQ. The CDR3 coding sequence is TGCGCCAGCAGCTTGGGAACAGGGGCAAACATTCAGTACTTC. It translates to CASSLGTGANIQYF.

A note on this clonotype: A much larger clone differs by one base, so this may be a read error. The V and J genes are TRBV3-1 and TRBJ2-5; no reliable D call. Trimming took 0 bases from V and 8 from J, leaving 16 bases between them. Germline loops: CDR1 LGHDT, CDR2 YNNKEL (reference sequence). This CDR3 contains 15 residues. CDR3 in DNA: TGTGCCAGCAGCCAAGATGAGAGGTGGTGGGATACCCAGTACTTC. Translation: CASSQDERWWDTQYF.

In this sample, this clonotype turned up many times. V gene TRBV6-2 or TRBV6-3 combines with J gene TRBJ2-7, with TRBD2 matching over 12 bases. CDR3 length: 14 amino acids. The germline CDR1 and CDR2 sequences are MNHEY and SVGEGT. V lost 6 bases to trimming and J lost 4 bases; unmatched junction nucleotides: 4. The CDR3 DNA sequence: TGTGCCAGCAGGTCGACTAGCGGGAGTTACGAGCAGTACTTC. As protein: CASRSTSGSYEQYF.

The chain recombines TRBV25-1 with TRBJ2-2, with D uncertain. Germline assignment: CDR1 MGHDK and CDR2 SYGVNS. The CDR3 extends over 16 amino acids. V was shortened by 2 bases and J by 2 bases, with 12 bases between the two germline ends. Written as DNA, the CDR3 is TGTGCCAGCAGTGAAAATATCCAGCTCAACACCGGGGAGCTGTTTTTT. As protein: CASSENIQLNTGELFF. Supplemented by reference TRBV25-1 and TRBJ2-2, the full variable domain reads EADIYQTPRYLVIGTGKKITLECSQTMGHDKMYWYQQDPGMELHLIHYSYGVNSTEKGDLSSESTVSRIRTEHFPLTLESARPSHTSQYLCASSENIQLNTGELFFGEGSRLTVL.